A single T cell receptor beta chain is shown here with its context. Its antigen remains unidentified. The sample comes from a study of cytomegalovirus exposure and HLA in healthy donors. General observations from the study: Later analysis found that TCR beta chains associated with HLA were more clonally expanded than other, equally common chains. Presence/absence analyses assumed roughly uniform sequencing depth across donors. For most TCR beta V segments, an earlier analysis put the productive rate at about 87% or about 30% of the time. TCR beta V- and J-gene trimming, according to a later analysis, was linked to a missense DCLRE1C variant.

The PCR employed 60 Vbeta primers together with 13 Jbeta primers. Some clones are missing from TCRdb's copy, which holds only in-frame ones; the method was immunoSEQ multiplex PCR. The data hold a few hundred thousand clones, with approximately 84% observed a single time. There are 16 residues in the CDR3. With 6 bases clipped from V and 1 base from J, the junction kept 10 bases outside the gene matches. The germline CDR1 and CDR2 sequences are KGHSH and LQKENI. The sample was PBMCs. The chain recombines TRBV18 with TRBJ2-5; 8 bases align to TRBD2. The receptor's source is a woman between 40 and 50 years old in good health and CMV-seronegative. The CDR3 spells CASSESGGAFQETQYF. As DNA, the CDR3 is TGTGCCAGCTCTGAGAGCGGGGGAGCCTTCCAAGAGACCCAGTACTTC. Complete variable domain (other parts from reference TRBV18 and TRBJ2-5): NAGVMQNPRHLVRRRGQEARLRCSPMKGHSHVYWYRQLPEEGLKFMVYLQKENIIDESGMPKERFSAEFPKEGPSILRIQQVVRGDSAAYFCASSESGGAFQETQYFGPGTRLLVL.